These T cell receptor beta chains were read from a single sample in a study of technical replicates of blood from a handful of donors. Sequenced by immunoSEQ multiplex PCR; TCRdb stores in-frame clones only, minus some. The table shows more than 75,000 clones, with around 85% occurring only once. Sequenced input: PBMCs. These receptors originate from a human donor in good health. Some clones in this sample may be carry-over from other donors' samples. Both conserved end residues are part of each CDR3. The D gene is left open where the match is weak. Not all rows give a size; the values are once, few, many and, for expanded clones, a class.

size	D	V	J	CDR3	DNA
-	TRBD1	TRBV5-4	TRBJ1-2	CASSLMGQGAGYTF	TGTGCCAGCAGCTTGATGGGACAGGGGGCCGGCTACACCTTC
-	TRBD1	TRBV7-8	TRBJ1-1	CASSRFDRATRPEAFF	TGTGCCAGCAGTCGATTCGACAGGGCCACACGGCCTGAAGCTTTCTTT
-	-	TRBV6-6	TRBJ1-1	CASRRQEMNTEAFF	TGTGCCAGCCGAAGACAGGAGATGAACACTGAAGCTTTCTTT
-	TRBD1	TRBV7-3	TRBJ2-3	CASSLTGTGGTDTQYF	TGTGCCAGCAGCTTAACGGGGACAGGGGGCACAGATACGCAGTATTTT
once	TRBD2	TRBV5-1	TRBJ2-7	CASSGAGGRSYEQYF	TGCGCCAGCAGCGGTGCGGGGGGGCGATCCTACGAGCAGTACTTC
-	TRBD1	TRBV7-2	TRBJ1-3	CASSPRDRGDTIYF	TGTGCCAGCAGCCCGCGGGACAGGGGGGACACCATATATTTT
-	-	TRBV7-2	TRBJ1-3	CASSRGHISGNTIYF	TGTGCCAGCAGTCGAGGACACATCTCTGGAAACACCATATATTTT
-	-	TRBV7-6	TRBJ1-3	CASSPGVSGNTIYF	TGTGCCAGCAGCCCAGGGGTGTCTGGAAACACCATATATTTT
-	TRBD2	TRBV28	TRBJ2-7	CASSLSLAGGRDYEQYF	TGTGCCAGCAGTTTATCACTAGCGGGAGGGAGGGACTACGAGCAGTACTTC
-	-	TRBV20-1	TRBJ1-1	CSARQFEAFF	TGCAGTGCGCGACAGTTTGAAGCTTTCTTT
-	TRBD2	TRBV4-3	TRBJ2-7	CASSEGTSGAYEQYF	TGCGCCAGCAGCGAAGGAACTAGCGGTGCCTACGAGCAGTACTTC
few	-	TRBV7-2	TRBJ2-7	CASRSGSGVGEQYF	TGTGCCAGCAGATCCGGGTCGGGAGTAGGAGAGCAGTACTTC
-	-	TRBV7-9	TRBJ2-7	CASSDTVQEQYF	TGTGCCAGCAGCGACACAGTACAAGAGCAGTACTTC
once	TRBD1	TRBV7-2	TRBJ1-1	CASSLKGANTEAFF	TGTGCCAGCAGCTTAAAGGGGGCCAACACTGAAGCTTTCTTT
-	TRBD1	TRBV29-1	TRBJ1-1	CSGGQAITEAFF	TGCAGCGGGGGACAGGCCATTACTGAAGCTTTCTTT
few	-	TRBV4-1	TRBJ1-5	CASSQYQASNQPQHF	TGCGCCAGCAGCCAATACCAGGCGAGCAATCAGCCCCAGCATTTT
-	-	TRBV10-3	TRBJ2-1	CAISGTFLAEQFF	TGTGCCATCTCCGGGACATTCCTTGCTGAGCAGTTCTTC
-	-	TRBV7-9	TRBJ1-1	CASGTQGMRRGGSNTEAFF	TGTGCCAGTGGAACTCAGGGGATGAGGCGGGGAGGGTCGAACACTGAAGCTTTCTTT
-	-	TRBV5-1	TRBJ1-1	CASSLVGGSTEAFF	TGCGCCAGCAGCTTGGTGGGTGGGAGCACTGAAGCTTTCTTT
-	TRBD1	TRBV6-5	TRBJ1-2	CASSPDREKGYTF	TGTGCCAGCAGTCCCGACAGGGAGAAGGGCTACACCTTC
-	-	TRBV6-1	TRBJ2-1	CASTLGSNEQFF	TGTGCCAGCACCCTCGGTAGCAATGAGCAGTTCTTC
-	TRBD2	TRBV6-4	TRBJ2-1	CASSDDGGSSYNEQFF	TGTGCCAGCAGTGACGATGGCGGGAGCTCCTACAATGAGCAGTTCTTC
-	-	TRBV7-2	TRBJ2-1	CASSLGVRGRSYNEQFF	TGTGCCAGCAGCTTAGGTGTAAGGGGCAGGTCCTACAATGAGCAGTTCTTC
few	TRBD2	TRBV7-9	TRBJ2-7	CASTGGSGVSYEQYF	TGTGCCAGCACCGGGGGTAGCGGGGTCTCCTACGAGCAGTACTTC
-	-	TRBV19	TRBJ1-1	CASTLTGLNTEAFF	TGTGCCAGTACCCTCACAGGTCTGAACACTGAAGCTTTCTTT
-	TRBD2	TRBV2	TRBJ2-5	CASRLAGETQYF	TGTGCCAGCCGACTAGCAGGAGAGACCCAGTACTTC
few	TRBD1	TRBV15	TRBJ1-4	CATSRDQGANEKLFF	TGTGCCACCAGCAGAGATCAGGGGGCTAATGAAAAACTGTTTTTT
-	TRBD1	TRBV7-8	TRBJ1-4	CASSIDRVGANEKLFF	TGTGCCAGCAGCATAGACAGGGTCGGGGCTAATGAAAAACTGTTTTTT
-	TRBD2	TRBV25-1	TRBJ2-3	CASSGSGGFTDTQYF	TGTGCCAGCAGTGGGAGCGGGGGGTTCACAGATACGCAGTATTTT
-	-	TRBV6-1	TRBJ1-5	CASSEAADYSNQPQHF	TGTGCCAGCAGTGAAGCGGCAGATTATTCGAATCAGCCCCAGCATTTT